A selection of T cell receptor beta chains follows, all from one sample in a study of OX40 agonist ivuxolimab in advanced cancers. The protocol was immunoSEQ multiplex PCR, while the TCRdb copy is restricted to in-frame clones and leaves out a portion. In the table there are more than 80,000 clones, roughly 91% of which are singletons. The sample in question was CD4+ or CD8+ T cells sorted from blood, obtained in a trial of the OX40 agonist ivuxolimab. The source of these receptors is an adult with an advanced solid tumor such as melanoma, head and neck, liver or kidney cancer. CDR3s include the opening cysteine and the closing phenylalanine or tryptophan. The D gene is left open where the match is weak. A clone size is listed for some rows: how often the clone was seen (once, few, many), or a class if it is expanded.

NA	TRBV15	TRBD1	TRBJ1-1	CATSRDRAGGNTEAFF	TGTGCCACCAGCAGAGATCGGGCAGGGGGGAACACTGAAGCTTTCTTT
NA	TRBV6-5	NA	TRBJ2-3	CASSLAGASTDTQYF	TGTGCCAGCAGTTTGGCGGGGGCCAGCACAGATACGCAGTATTTT
once	TRBV4-2	NA	TRBJ1-6	CASSQSWGEDNSPLHF	TGTGCCAGCAGCCAATCCTGGGGGGAAGATAATTCACCCCTCCACTTT
NA	TRBV30	NA	TRBJ2-7	CAWGSRQTGEQYF	TGTGCCTGGGGGTCCAGACAAACGGGAGAGCAGTACTTC
NA	TRBV6-5	NA	TRBJ2-7	CASSEALREQYF	TGTGCCAGCAGTGAAGCGCTCCGCGAGCAGTACTTC
NA	TRBV18	NA	TRBJ2-7	CASSPVQGYEQYF	TGTGCCAGCTCACCAGTACAGGGCTACGAGCAGTACTTC
NA	TRBV18	TRBD1	TRBJ1-2	CASSMGQGYGYTF	TGTGCCAGCTCGATGGGACAGGGATATGGCTACACCTTC
NA	TRBV2	NA	TRBJ2-7	CASSSLGSYEQYF	TGTGCCAGCAGTAGTCTGGGCTCCTACGAGCAGTACTTC
NA	TRBV19	TRBD1	TRBJ2-3	CATGDRASPDTQYF	TGTGCCACCGGAGACAGGGCCAGCCCAGATACGCAGTATTTT
few	TRBV5-1	TRBD1	TRBJ2-5	CASSGSAGGLGETQYF	TGCGCCAGCAGCGGTTCGGCAGGGGGCTTGGGAGAGACCCAGTACTTC
NA	TRBV27	NA	TRBJ2-6	CASSFAGANVLTF	TGTGCCAGCAGTTTTGCTGGGGCCAACGTCCTGACTTTC
NA	TRBV5-4	NA	TRBJ1-1	CASTRQGLNTEAFF	TGTGCCAGCACCCGACAAGGGCTAAACACTGAAGCTTTCTTT
NA	TRBV2	NA	TRBJ1-3	CASSPAQNGNTIYF	TGTGCCAGCAGTCCCGCTCAAAATGGAAACACCATATATTTT
NA	TRBV5-1	NA	TRBJ2-1	CASSRDSGSQGEQFF	TGCGCCAGCAGCCGGGACAGCGGGTCTCAAGGTGAGCAGTTCTTC
NA	TRBV7-6	NA	TRBJ2-7	CASSLVSRDVGYEQYF	TGTGCCAGCAGCTTAGTCAGCCGGGACGTAGGCTACGAGCAGTACTTC
NA	TRBV19	TRBD1	TRBJ1-5	CASSEDSGGSINQPQHF	TGTGCCAGTAGTGAGGATTCAGGGGGCTCGATCAATCAGCCCCAGCATTTT
once	TRBV28	TRBD2	TRBJ2-1	CASTRIGEGSYNEQFF	TGTGCCAGCACTCGCATAGGGGAGGGATCCTACAATGAGCAGTTCTTC
NA	TRBV5-4	NA	TRBJ1-3	CASSLFQGDTIYF	TGTGCCAGCAGCTTGTTTCAGGGCGACACCATATATTTT
NA	TRBV2	NA	TRBJ2-2	CASSVGALSELFF	TGTGCCAGCAGTGTGGGGGCCCTGTCGGAGCTGTTTTTT
NA	TRBV18	NA	TRBJ2-7	CASSPGAGNYEQYF	TGTGCCAGCTCACCAGGGGCAGGGAACTACGAGCAGTACTTC
once	TRBV28	TRBD2	TRBJ2-1	CASSFARTSGRRGNEQFF	TGTGCCAGCAGTTTTGCCCGGACTAGCGGGAGAAGGGGCAATGAGCAGTTCTTC
NA	TRBV2	TRBD1	TRBJ1-4	CATLLDRGSGKLFF	TGTGCCACCCTCCTCGACAGGGGAAGCGGAAAACTGTTTTTT
NA	TRBV7-2	NA	TRBJ1-4	CASSRGLDEKLFF	TGTGCCAGCAGCCGCGGCCTGGATGAAAAACTGTTTTTT
NA	TRBV7-7	NA	TRBJ2-1	CASSLDYYNEQFF	TGTGCCAGCAGCTTAGATTACTACAATGAGCAGTTCTTC
NA	TRBV6-5	TRBD1	TRBJ2-7	CASSYWDRGTYEQYF	TGTGCCAGCAGTTATTGGGACAGGGGGACCTACGAGCAGTACTTC
NA	TRBV7-8	TRBD1	TRBJ2-4	CASSAQGDIQYF	TGTGCCAGCAGCGCGCAGGGGGACATTCAGTACTTC
NA	TRBV7-2	TRBD1	TRBJ2-7	CASSLGTGAGEQYF	TGTGCCAGCAGCTTAGGGACAGGGGCTGGCGAGCAGTACTTC
NA	TRBV18	NA	TRBJ2-4	CASSHQGVLGKNIQYF	TGTGCCAGCTCACACCAGGGTGTCCTAGGCAAAAACATTCAGTACTTC
few	TRBV4-1	TRBD2	TRBJ2-1	CASSPTGTSGISYNEQFF	TGCGCCAGCAGTCCGACCGGGACTAGCGGGATCTCCTACAATGAGCAGTTCTTC
NA	TRBV7-9	NA	TRBJ1-2	CASSPAGRRRAGYTF	TGTGCCAGCAGCCCGGCGGGACGCCGGCGTGCTGGCTACACCTTC
NA	TRBV5-1	NA	TRBJ1-2	CASSLGQGNYGYTF	TGCGCCAGCAGCTTGGGGCAGGGGAACTATGGCTACACCTTC
NA	TRBV5-1	NA	TRBJ2-3	CASSLYSTDTQYF	TGCGCCAGCAGCTTGTATAGCACAGATACGCAGTATTTT
NA	TRBV10-2	TRBD2	TRBJ2-1	CASSESPLAGIYNEQFF	TGCGCCAGCAGTGAGTCTCCGCTAGCGGGAATATACAATGAGCAGTTCTTC
NA	TRBV6-1	NA	TRBJ1-1	CASSPDGITEAFF	TGTGCCAGCAGTCCGGACGGGATCACTGAAGCTTTCTTT
NA	TRBV19	NA	TRBJ1-1	CASQVGARNTEAFF	TGTGCCAGTCAAGTCGGGGCGCGGAACACTGAAGCTTTCTTT
NA	TRBV7-3	TRBD2	TRBJ2-5	CASSYPGTSGGVKETQYF	TGTGCCAGCAGCTATCCCGGGACTAGCGGGGGGGTTAAAGAGACCCAGTACTTC
NA	TRBV7-9	NA	TRBJ2-3	CASSLVGDGTQYF	TGTGCCAGCAGCTTGGTAGGGGATGGTACGCAGTATTTT
once	TRBV19	TRBD1	TRBJ1-1	CASSTRTGGDTEAFF	TGTGCCAGTAGTACTCGGACAGGGGGAGACACTGAAGCTTTCTTT
NA	TRBV7-2	NA	TRBJ2-2	CASSLSGFANTGELFF	TGTGCCAGCAGCTTATCGGGATTCGCGAACACCGGGGAGCTGTTTTTT